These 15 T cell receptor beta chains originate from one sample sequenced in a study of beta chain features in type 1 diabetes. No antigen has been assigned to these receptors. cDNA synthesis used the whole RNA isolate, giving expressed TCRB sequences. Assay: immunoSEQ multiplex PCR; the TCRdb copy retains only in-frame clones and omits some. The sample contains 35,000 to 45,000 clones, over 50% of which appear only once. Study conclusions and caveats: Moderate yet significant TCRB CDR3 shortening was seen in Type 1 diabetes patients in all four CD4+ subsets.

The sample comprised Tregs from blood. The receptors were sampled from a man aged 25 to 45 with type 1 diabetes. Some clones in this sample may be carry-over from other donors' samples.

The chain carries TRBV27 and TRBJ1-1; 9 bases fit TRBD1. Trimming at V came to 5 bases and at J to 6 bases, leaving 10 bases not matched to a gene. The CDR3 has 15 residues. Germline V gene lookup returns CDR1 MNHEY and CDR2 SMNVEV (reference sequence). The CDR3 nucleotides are TGTGCCAGCAGTCCGGGGGACAGGGTTTCCTCTGAAGCTTTCTTT. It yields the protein CASSPGDRVSSEAFF.

The CDR3 coding sequence is TGTGCCGGGGGAGGGAACACTGAAGCTTTCTTT. Its protein product is CAGGGNTEAFF. The chain joins TRBV2 to TRBJ1-1, with D possibly TRBD1 on 5 matching bases. Per germline, CDR1 SNHLY and CDR2 FYNNEI. With 11 bases removed from V and 1 base from J, the gap between germline ends came to 8 bases. The CDR3 contains 11 residues.

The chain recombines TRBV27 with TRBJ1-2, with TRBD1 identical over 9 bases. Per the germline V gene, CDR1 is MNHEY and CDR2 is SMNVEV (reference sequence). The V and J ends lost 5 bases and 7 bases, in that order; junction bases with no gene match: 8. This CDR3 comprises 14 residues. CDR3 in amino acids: CASSTSGTGLGYTF. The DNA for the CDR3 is TGTGCCAGCAGTACCTCCGGGACAGGGCTTGGCTACACCTTC.

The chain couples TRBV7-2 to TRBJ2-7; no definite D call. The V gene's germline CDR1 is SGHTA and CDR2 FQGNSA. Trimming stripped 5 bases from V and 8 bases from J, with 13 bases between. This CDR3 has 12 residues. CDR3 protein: CASSASLNKQYF. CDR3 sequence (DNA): TGTGCCAGCAGCGCATCCCTGAACAAGCAGTACTTC.

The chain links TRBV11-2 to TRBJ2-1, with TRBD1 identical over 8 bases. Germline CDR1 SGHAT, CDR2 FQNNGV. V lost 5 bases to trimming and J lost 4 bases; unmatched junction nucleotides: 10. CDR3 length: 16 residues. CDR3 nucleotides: TGTGCCAGCAGCCGGGGAGGAACAGGGGGTTACAATGAGCAGTTCTTC. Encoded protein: CASSRGGTGGYNEQFF. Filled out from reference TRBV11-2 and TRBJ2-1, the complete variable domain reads EAGVAQSPRYKIIEKRQSVAFWCNPISGHATLYWYQQILGQGPKLLIQFQNNGVVDDSQLPKDRFSAERLKGVDSTLKIQPAKLEDSAVYLCASSRGGTGGYNEQFFGPGTRLTVL.

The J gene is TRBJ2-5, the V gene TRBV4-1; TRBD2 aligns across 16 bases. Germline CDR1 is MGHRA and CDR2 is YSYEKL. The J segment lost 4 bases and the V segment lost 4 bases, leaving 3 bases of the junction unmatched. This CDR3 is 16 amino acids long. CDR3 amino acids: CASSLGLAGGRETQYF. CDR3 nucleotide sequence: TGCGCCAGCAGCCTGGGACTAGCGGGGGGGCGAGAGACCCAGTACTTC.

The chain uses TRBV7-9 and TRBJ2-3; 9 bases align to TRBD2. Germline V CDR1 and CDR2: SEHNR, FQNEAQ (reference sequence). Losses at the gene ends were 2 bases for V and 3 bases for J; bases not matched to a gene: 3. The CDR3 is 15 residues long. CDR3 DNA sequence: TGTGCCAGCAGCTTACGGCGGGGGGGGACAGATACGCAGTATTTT. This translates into CASSLRRGGTDTQYF.

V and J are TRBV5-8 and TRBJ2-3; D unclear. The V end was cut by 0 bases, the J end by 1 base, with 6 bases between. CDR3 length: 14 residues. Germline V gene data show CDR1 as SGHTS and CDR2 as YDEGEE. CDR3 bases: TGTGCCAGCAGCTTGGTATTAGGCACAGATACGCAGTATTTT. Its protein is CASSLVLGTDTQYF.

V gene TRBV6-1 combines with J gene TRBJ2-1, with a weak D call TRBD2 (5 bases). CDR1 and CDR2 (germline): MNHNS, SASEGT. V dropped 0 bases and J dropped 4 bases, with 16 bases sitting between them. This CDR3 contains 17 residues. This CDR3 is CASSEAHRGRAYNEQFF. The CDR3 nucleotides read TGTGCCAGCAGTGAAGCGCACCGGGGAAGGGCGTACAATGAGCAGTTCTTC.

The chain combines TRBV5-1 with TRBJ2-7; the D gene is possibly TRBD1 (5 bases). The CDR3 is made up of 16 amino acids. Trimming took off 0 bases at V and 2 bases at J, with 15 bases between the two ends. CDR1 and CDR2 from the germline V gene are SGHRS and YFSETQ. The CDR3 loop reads CASSLAIGTRAYEQYF. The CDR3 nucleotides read TGCGCCAGCAGCTTGGCCATAGGAACCAGGGCCTACGAGCAGTACTTC. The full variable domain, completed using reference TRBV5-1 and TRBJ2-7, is KAGVTQTPRYLIKTRGQQVTLSCSPISGHRSVSWYQQTPGQGLQFLFEYFSETQRNKGNFPGRFSGRQFSNSRSEMNVSTLELGDSALYLCASSLAIGTRAYEQYFGPGTRLTVT.

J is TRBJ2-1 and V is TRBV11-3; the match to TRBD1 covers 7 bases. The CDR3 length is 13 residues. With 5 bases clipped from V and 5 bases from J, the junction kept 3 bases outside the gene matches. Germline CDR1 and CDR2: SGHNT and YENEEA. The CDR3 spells CASSIGQDNEQFF. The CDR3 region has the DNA TGTGCCAGCAGCATAGGACAGGACAATGAGCAGTTCTTC.

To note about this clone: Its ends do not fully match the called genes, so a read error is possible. The CDR3 loop is CAGSPSGLQETQYF. CDR3 coding DNA: TGTGCCGGCAGTCCTTCGGGACTGCAAGAGACCCAGTACTTC. V usage is TRBV6-1 and J usage is TRBJ2-5; perhaps TRBD2 as D (6 bases). The CDR3 is made up of 14 amino acids. The germline gives CDR1 MNHNS, CDR2 SASEGT.

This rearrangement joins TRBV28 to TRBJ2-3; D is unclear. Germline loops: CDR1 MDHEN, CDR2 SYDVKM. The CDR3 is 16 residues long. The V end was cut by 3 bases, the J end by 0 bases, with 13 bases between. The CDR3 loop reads CASSFVTGTSTDTQYF. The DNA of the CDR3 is TGTGCCAGCAGTTTTGTTACGGGTACTAGCACAGATACGCAGTATTTT.

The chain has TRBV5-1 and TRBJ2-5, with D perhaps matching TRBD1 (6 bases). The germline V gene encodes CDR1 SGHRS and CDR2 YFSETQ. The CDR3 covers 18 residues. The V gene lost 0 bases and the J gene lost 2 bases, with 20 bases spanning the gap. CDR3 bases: TGCGCCAGCAGCTTGGCTCTTTCTTCGGACAGCCGTCAAGAGACCCAGTACTTC. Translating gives CASSLALSSDSRQETQYF.

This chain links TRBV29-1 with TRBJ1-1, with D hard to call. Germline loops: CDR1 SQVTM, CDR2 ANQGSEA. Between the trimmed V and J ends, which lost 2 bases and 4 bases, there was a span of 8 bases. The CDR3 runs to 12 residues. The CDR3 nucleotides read TGCAGCGTTGAACAGCCGGGCACTGAAGCTTTCTTT. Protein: CSVEQPGTEAFF.